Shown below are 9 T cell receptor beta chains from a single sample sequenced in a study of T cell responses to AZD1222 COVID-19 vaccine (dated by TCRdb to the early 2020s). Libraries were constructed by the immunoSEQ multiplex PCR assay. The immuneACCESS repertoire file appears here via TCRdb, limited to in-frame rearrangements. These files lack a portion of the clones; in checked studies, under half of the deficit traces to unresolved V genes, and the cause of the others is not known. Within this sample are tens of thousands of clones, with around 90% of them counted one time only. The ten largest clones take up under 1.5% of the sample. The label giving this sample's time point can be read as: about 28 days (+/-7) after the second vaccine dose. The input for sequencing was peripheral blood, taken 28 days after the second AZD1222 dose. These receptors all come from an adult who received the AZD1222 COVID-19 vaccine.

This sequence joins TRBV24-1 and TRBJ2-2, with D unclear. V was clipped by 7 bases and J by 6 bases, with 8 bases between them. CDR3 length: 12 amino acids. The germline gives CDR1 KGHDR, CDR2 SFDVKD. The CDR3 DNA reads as TGTGCCACCAGGGCAGTCGCCGGGGAGCTGTTTTTT. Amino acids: CATRAVAGELFF.

The CDR3 loop reads CASRDREEKLFF. CDR3 sequence (DNA): TGCGCCAGCCGGGACAGGGAAGAAAAACTGTTTTTT. The chain links TRBV5-1 to TRBJ1-4; the match to TRBD1 covers 9 bases. CDR1 SGHRS and CDR2 YFSETQ come from the germline V gene. The CDR3 runs 12 residues. The junction had 3 bases not matched to a gene; V was cut back by 7 bases and J by 8 bases.

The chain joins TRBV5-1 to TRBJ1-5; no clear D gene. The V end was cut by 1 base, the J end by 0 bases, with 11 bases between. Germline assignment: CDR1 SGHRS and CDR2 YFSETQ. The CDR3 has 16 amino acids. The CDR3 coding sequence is TGCGCCAGCAGCTTGCTCGGGTCTTATAGCAATCAGCCCCAGCATTTT. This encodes CASSLLGSYSNQPQHF.

In DNA, the CDR3 is TGTGCCAGCAGCTTACCCCCCCGGGGGATCTACGAGCAGTACTTC. It specifies CASSLPPRGIYEQYF. The rearrangement uses TRBV7-2 and TRBJ2-7; maybe TRBD2 (6 bases). Deletions cut 2 bases from V and 3 bases from J, with 14 bases between. Germline V gives CDR1 SGHTA, CDR2 FQGNSA. This CDR3 region has 15 residues.

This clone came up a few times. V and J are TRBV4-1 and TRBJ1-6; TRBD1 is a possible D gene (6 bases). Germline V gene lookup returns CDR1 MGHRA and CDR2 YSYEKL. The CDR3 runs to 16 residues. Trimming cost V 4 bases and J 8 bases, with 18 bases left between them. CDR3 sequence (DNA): TGCGCCAGCAGCCCGATCGGCCGGGACATCTATTCACCCCTCCACTTT. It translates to CASSPIGRDIYSPLHF.

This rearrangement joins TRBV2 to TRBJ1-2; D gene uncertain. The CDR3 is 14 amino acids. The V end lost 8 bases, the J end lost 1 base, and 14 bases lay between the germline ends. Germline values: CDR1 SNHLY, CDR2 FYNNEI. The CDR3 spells CASGRVERNYGYTF. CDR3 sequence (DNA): TGTGCCAGCGGGCGGGTTGAACGTAACTATGGCTACACCTTC.

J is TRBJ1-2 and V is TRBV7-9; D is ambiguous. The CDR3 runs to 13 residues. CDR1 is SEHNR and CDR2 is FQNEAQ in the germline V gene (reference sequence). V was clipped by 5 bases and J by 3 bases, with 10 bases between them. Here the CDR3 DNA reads TGTGCCAGCAGCGTTACAGAGTACTATGGCTACACCTTC. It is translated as CASSVTEYYGYTF.

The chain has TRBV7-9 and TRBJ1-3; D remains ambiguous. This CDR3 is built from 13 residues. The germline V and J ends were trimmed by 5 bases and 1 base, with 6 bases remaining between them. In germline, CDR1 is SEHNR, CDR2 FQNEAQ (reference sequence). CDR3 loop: CASSTTSGNTIYF. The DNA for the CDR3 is TGTGCCAGCAGCACTACGTCTGGAAACACCATATATTTT.

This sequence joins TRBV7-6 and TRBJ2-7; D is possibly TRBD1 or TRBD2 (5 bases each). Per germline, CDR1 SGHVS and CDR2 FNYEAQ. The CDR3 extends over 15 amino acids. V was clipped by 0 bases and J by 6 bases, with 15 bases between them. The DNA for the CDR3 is TGTGCCAGCAGCTTAGCAGGGGACCCTTGGGGCGAGCAGTACTTC. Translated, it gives CASSLAGDPWGEQYF.